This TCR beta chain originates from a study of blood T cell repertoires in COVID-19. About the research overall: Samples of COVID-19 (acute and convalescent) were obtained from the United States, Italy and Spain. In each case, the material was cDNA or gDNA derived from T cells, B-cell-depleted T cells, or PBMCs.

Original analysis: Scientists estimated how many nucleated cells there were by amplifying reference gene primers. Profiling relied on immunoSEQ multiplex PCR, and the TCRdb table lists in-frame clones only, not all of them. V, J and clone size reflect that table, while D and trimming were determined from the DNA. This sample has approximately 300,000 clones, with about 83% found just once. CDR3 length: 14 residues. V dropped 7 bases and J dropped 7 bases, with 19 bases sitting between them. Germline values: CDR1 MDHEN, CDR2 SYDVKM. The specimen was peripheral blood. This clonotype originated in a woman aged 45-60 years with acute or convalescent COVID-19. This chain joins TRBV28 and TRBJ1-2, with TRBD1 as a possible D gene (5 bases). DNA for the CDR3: TGTGCCAGCACCTTCGGGACTCCTCTCCGTGGCTACACCTTC. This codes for CASTFGTPLRGYTF.